This paragraph covers one T cell receptor beta chain sequence. Its antigen is not known. This sample stems from a study of shared clonotypes between healthy human individuals. Overall study findings and caveats: The expectation was that sequencing depth would affect clonotype sharing among donors.

Generated by immunoSEQ multiplex PCR, the TCRdb table keeps only in-frame clones and is missing some. The repertoire holds about 2.4 million clones, with more than 80% as singletons. The length of the CDR3 is 20 residues. What was sequenced was naive CD4+ T cells sorted from blood. Sample subset: CD45RA+ positively selected. This chain joins TRBV21-1 and TRBJ1-2; no DNA check was done on the table's D call, TRBD1. TRBV21-1 is termed a pseudogene. This TCR was recovered from a man younger than 30 in good health. CDR3 sequence reads: CAIRLTRVRDREASNYGYTF. DNA for the CDR3: TGTGCCATCAGACTTACCCGAGTCCGGGACAGGGAGGCCTCTAACTATGGCTACACCTTC.